The present entry profiles one T cell receptor (beta chain) with its context. No antigen is known for it. The primer mix had 60 Vbeta and 13 Jbeta primers. Produced via immunoSEQ multiplex PCR; TCRdb's table is partial and in-frame only. This sample has some 170,000 clones; 80% to 85% occur once, and the top ten carry roughly 4%. The data belong to a study of cytomegalovirus exposure and HLA in healthy donors. J was trimmed by 5 bases and V by 2 bases; bases with no gene match: 7. In germline, CDR1 is SNHLY, CDR2 FYNNEI. The CDR3 consists of 16 residues. Study observations and caveats: The analysis excluded some indistinguishable V segments, including TRBV6-2 and TRBV6-3.

Material for sequencing was PBMCs. This sequence joins TRBV2 and TRBJ1-1, with TRBD1 matching over 11 bases. The clonotype originates from a man aged 45-60 years in good health and CMV-seropositive. CDR3 sequence (DNA): TGTGCCAGCAGTGAATTGTTAGGACAGGGGGCAACTGAAGCTTTCTTT. This encodes CASSELLGQGATEAFF.